The clone carrying this TCR beta chain was counted a single time. Antigen: not known. Generated by immunoSEQ multiplex PCR, the TCRdb table keeps only in-frame clones and is missing some. Of about 77,000 clones in the sample, 98% were seen once. This entry comes from a study of Tregs in tolerant kidney transplant recipients. General study results and limits: Tolerant patients' donor-specific Tregs expanded beyond overall Tregs, suggesting antigen-driven growth. This study did not directly address biological reproducibility.

CD4+CD25+CD127- Tregs, CD4+CD25- non-Tregs, CD4 and CD8 cells were sorted. The receptor was isolated from a human donor who received a combined kidney and bone marrow transplant. Sample: CD4+ T cells from blood, taken before the transplant.

CDR3 sequence reads: CASSLAVTGMWETQYF. In nucleotides, the CDR3 is TGTGCCAGCAGCTTGGCAGTGACAGGCATGTGGGAGACCCAGTACTTC. The rearrangement joins TRBV5-8 to TRBJ2-5; tentatively, D is TRBD1 (6 bases). Germline values: CDR1 SGHTS, CDR2 YDEGEE. V lost 0 bases and J lost 5, with 17 bases in between. The CDR3 runs 16 residues.